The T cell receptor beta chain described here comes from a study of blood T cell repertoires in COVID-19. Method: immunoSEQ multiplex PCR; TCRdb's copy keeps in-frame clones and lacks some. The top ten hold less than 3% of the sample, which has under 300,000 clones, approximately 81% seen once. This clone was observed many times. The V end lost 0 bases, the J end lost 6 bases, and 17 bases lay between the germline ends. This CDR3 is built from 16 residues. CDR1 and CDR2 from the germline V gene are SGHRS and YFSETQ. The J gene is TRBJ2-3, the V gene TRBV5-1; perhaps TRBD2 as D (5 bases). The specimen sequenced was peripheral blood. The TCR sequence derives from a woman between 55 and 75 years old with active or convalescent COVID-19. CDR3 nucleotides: TGCGCCAGCAGCTTGGCAGCCCGAACAACGGGGGATACGCAGTATTTT. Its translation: CASSLAARTTGDTQYF.